This T cell receptor (beta chain) was observed in a study of CD8 T cells in Susac syndrome. It was with random hexamers that 0.5 to 1 ug RNA was reverse transcribed. TCRdb re-analysed the immunoSEQ multiplex PCR reads in MiXCR, keeping a single row per CDR3 protein. Of about 160,000 distinct CDR3 sequences in the sample, about 94% were seen once. Healthy donors served as age- and sex-matched controls. The sequenced material came from CD4+ T cells from PBMCs. This TCR came from a human donor in good health.

DNA for the CDR3: TGCGCCAGCAGCGTGGGAAGGGTTGCTGGCACTGAAGCTTTCTTT. Amino acids: CASSVGRVAGTEAFF. This sequence joins TRBV5-1 and TRBJ1-1; D gene unclear. Germline V CDR1 and CDR2: SGHRS, YFSETQ. CDR3 length: 15 residues. Trimming removed 4 bases at V and 4 bases at J, with 17 bases between. Together with reference TRBV5-1 and TRBJ1-1, the CDR3 gives the full variable domain: KAGVTQTPRYLIKTRGQQVTLSCSPISGHRSVSWYQQTPGQGLQFLFEYFSETQRNKGNFPGRFSGRQFSNSRSEMNVSTLELGDSALYLCASSVGRVAGTEAFFGQGTRLTVV.